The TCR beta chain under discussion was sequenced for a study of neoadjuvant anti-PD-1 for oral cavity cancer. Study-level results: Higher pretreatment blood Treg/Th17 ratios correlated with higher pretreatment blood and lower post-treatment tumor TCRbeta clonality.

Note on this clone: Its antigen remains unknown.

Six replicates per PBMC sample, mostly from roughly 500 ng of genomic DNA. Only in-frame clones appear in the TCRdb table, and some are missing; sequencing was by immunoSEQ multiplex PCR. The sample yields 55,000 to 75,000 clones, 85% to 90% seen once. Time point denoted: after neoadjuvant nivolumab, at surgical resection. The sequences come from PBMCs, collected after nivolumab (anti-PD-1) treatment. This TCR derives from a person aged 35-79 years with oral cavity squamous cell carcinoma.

CDR3 sequence: CASSLVKETQYF. The DNA for the CDR3 is TGTGCCAGCAGCTTAGTCAAGGAGACCCAGTACTTC. This chain links TRBV7-6 with TRBJ2-5; D remains ambiguous. The CDR3 spans 12 residues. CDR1 and CDR2 from the germline V gene are SGHVS and FNYEAQ. Trimming pared 1 base from V and 5 bases from J, leaving 5 bases between. Full variable domain (rest looked up from reference TRBV7-6 and TRBJ2-5): GAGVSQSPRYKVTKRGQDVALRCDPISGHVSLYWYRQALGQGPEFLTYFNYEAQQDKSGLPNDRFSAERPEGSISTLTIQRTEQRDSAMYRCASSLVKETQYFGPGTRLLVL.